This T cell receptor (beta chain) was identified during a study of Graves' ophthalmopathy and Graves' hyperthyroidism. Germline V gives CDR1 DFQATT, CDR2 SNEGSKA (reference sequence). Trimming removed 4 bases at V and 7 bases at J, with 20 bases between. The CDR3 totals 14 residues. The sample holds a few counts of this clonotype. Its antigen remains unknown. Study-level findings and limits: Blood also carried most expanded thyroid clonotypes exceeding 0.001 frequency.

Excluded were patients with other autoimmune diseases, uncontrolled infections, pregnancy or lactation. Symptoms, serum thyroxine and TRAb, thyroid ultrasound, and orbital computed tomography formed the diagnostic basis. Beta-chain TCR CDR3 regions were amplified from RNA transcripts. HTBI primers were used in a first-round RT-PCR, which preceded a second-round multiplex PCR. In TCRdb, the multiplex PCR reads were re-called with MiXCR into one record per CDR3 protein. Of roughly 1.1 million distinct CDR3 sequences listed, about two fifths are singletons. This sequence was found in an adult man with Graves' hyperthyroidism. Material: peripheral blood or thyroid tissue (not recorded which). The chain combines TRBV20-1 with TRBJ2-7; D is tentatively TRBD1 or TRBD2 (6 bases each). The CDR3 protein is CSATPETGAGEQYF. The CDR3 bases are TGCAGTGCTACCCCCGAGACGGGGGCAGGTGAGCAGTACTTC.